Each of the 3 T cell receptor beta chains below was sequenced from the same sample in a study of human T cells and chemical hapten exposure. Time point described: pre-sensitization, week 0. Described treatment: therapeutic diphenylcyclopropenone sensitization with weekly scalp DPC. In TCRdb, the RACE reads were re-called with MiXCR into one record per CDR3 protein. This sample has about 85,000 distinct CDR3 sequences, with about 9% found just once. The sequencing here drew on whole blood, taken in connection with sensitization to the hapten diphenylcyclopropenone (DPC). These receptors all come from a man aged 35 to 55 with alopecia areata. Some clones in this sample may be carry-over from other donors' samples.

The CDR3 bases are TGTGCCACCATCAACGGCGGGCACCAAGAGACCCAGTACTTC. This gives the protein CATINGGHQETQYF. V and J are TRBV6-2 or TRBV6-3 and TRBJ2-5; D is possibly TRBD2 (5 bases). The CDR3 has 14 residues. Trimming pared 10 bases from V and 0 bases from J, leaving 15 bases between. Looked up from germline, CDR1 is MNHEY and CDR2 is SVGEGT.

In this sample, this clonotype turned up a few times. The chain links TRBV27 to TRBJ2-1, with 8 bases aligning to TRBD2. CDR3 length: 16 residues. With 8 bases clipped from V and 4 bases from J, the junction kept 13 bases outside the gene matches. Per germline, CDR1 MNHEY and CDR2 SMNVEV (reference sequence). CDR3 sequence: CASCRGAGVGYNEQFF. The CDR3 bases are TGTGCCAGCTGTAGAGGAGCGGGGGTCGGATACAATGAGCAGTTCTTC.

The table lists this clonotype with many counts. The chain is built from TRBV6-5 and TRBJ1-4, with a possible D match to TRBD1 (6 bases). This CDR3 is built from 15 residues. Germline assignment: CDR1 MNHEY and CDR2 SVGAGI. V was pared by 6 bases and J by 0 bases, with 11 bases between. Here the CDR3 reads CASSSDRTTNEKLFF. In nucleotides, the CDR3 is TGTGCCAGCAGCTCCGACAGGACAACTAATGAAAAACTGTTTTTT.